This T cell receptor beta chain came from a study of PD-1 blockade in classical Hodgkin lymphoma. CDR1 and CDR2 from the germline V gene are MDHEN and SYDVKM. The CDR3 runs 15 residues. V lost 6 bases and J 4 bases, leaving 13 bases between the germline ends. With no exception, relapse followed autologous stem cell transplantation in all patients, and brentuximab vedotin exposure varied. The assay was immunoSEQ multiplex PCR, and TCRdb's table has in-frame clones only and misses some. The table lists 14,000 or so clones, 83% of them singletons. The chain carries TRBV28 and TRBJ1-6; TRBD1 is a possible D gene (5 bases). Sequenced material: peripheral blood mononuclear cells (PBMCs), taken at baseline. This TCR was recovered from a human donor with classical Hodgkin lymphoma. The CDR3 DNA reads TGTGCCAGCAGGAGGGGCTATTCGTATAATTCACCCCTCCACTTT. Amino acid sequence: CASRRGYSYNSPLHF. Based on the CDR3 plus reference TRBV28 and TRBJ1-6, the full variable domain is DVKVTQSSRYLVKRTGEKVFLECVQDMDHENMFWYRQDPGLGLRLIYFSYDVKMKEKGDIPEGYSVSREKKERFSLILESASTNQTSMYLCASRRGYSYNSPLHFGNGTRLTVT.